This TCR beta chain was obtained from a study of PD-1 blockade in classical Hodgkin lymphoma. Across the whole study: Nivolumab 3 mg/kg was given intravenously every 2 weeks.

J gave up 2 bases and V 6 bases, and 12 bases lay outside the gene matches. CDR1 is MNHEY, CDR2 SMNVEV, per germline (reference sequence). The CDR3 has 17 amino acids. Time point specified: cycle 4 day 1 (C4D1), after five to seven weeks of nivolumab. Every patient was affected by relapse after autologous stem cell transplantation, while exposure to brentuximab vedotin was not uniform. Each best response was a complete response, a partial response or progressive disease. About this clone itself: Its antigen is not known.

Study findings and constraints: CD4+ TCR diversity, unlike CD8+, rose significantly by C4D1. For complete responders, baseline diversity was comparable to that of newly diagnosed patients.

Clones were sequenced by immunoSEQ multiplex PCR, and TCRdb holds only the in-frame ones, with some missing. The sample has some 96,000 clones, 90% to 95% seen once. The receptor was isolated from a human donor with classical Hodgkin lymphoma. V and J are TRBV27 and TRBJ2-2; 7 bases match TRBD1. Source: peripheral blood mononuclear cells (PBMCs), taken before the fourth cycle of nivolumab. The CDR3 is CASSWGTEARNTGELFF. The CDR3 bases are TGTGCCAGCAGCTGGGGGACAGAAGCGAGAAACACCGGGGAGCTGTTTTTT.